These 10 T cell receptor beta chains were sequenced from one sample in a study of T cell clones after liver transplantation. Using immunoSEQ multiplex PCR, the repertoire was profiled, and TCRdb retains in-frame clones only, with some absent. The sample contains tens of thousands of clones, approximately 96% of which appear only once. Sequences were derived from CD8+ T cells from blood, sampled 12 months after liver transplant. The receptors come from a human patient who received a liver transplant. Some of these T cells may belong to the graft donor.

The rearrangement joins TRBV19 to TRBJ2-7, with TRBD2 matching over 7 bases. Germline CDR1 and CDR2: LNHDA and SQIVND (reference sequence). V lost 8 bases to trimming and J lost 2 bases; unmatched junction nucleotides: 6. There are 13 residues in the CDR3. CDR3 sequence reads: CASEGRATYEQYF. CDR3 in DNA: TGTGCCAGTGAGGGGAGGGCAACCTACGAGCAGTACTTC.

CDR3 sequence: CASSLTPLREQYF. The CDR3 nucleotides read TGTGCCAGCAGCTTAACCCCTCTGCGTGAGCAGTACTTC. V is TRBV7-3 and J is TRBJ2-7; D is ambiguous. The length of the CDR3 is 13 residues. The V gene lost 0 bases and the J gene lost 7 bases, with 10 bases spanning the gap. Germline V gives CDR1 SGHTA, CDR2 FQGTGA.

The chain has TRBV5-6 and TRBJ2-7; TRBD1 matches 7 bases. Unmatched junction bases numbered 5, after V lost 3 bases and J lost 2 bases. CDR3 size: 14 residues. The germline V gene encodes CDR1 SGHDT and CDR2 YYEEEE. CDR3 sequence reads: CASSYDRAPYEQYF. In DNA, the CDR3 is TGTGCCAGCAGCTATGACAGGGCCCCCTACGAGCAGTACTTC.

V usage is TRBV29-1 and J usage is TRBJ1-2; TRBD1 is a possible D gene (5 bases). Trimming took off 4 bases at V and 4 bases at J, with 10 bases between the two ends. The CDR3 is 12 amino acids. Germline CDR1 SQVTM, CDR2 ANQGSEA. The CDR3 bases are TGCAGCGTTGTTAGCGACAGCTATGGCTACACCTTC. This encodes CSVVSDSYGYTF.

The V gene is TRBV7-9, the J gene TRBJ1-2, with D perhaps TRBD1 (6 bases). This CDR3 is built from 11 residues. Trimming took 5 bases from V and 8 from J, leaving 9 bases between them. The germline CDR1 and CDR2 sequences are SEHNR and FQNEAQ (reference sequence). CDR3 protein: CASSRGGGYTF. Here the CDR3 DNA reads TGTGCCAGCAGCCGAGGGGGAGGCTACACCTTC.

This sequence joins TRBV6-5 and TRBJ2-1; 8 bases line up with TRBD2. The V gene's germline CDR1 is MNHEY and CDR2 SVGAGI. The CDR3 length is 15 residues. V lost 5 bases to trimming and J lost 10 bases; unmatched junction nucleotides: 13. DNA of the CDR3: TGTGCCAGCAGTGCAACTAGCGGCGGGGTATGGGAGCAGTTCTTC. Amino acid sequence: CASSATSGGVWEQFF.

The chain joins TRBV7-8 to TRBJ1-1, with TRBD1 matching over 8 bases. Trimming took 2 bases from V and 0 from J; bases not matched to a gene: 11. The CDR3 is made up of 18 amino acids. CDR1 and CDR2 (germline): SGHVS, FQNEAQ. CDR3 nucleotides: TGTGCCAGCAGCTTATCCCTCAGCAGGGGGCTTGTGAACACTGAAGCTTTCTTT. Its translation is CASSLSLSRGLVNTEAFF.

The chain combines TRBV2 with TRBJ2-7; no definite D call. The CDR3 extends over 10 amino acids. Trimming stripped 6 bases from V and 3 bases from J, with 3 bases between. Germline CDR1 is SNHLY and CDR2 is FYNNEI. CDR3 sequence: CASSIYEQYF. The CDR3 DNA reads TGTGCCAGCAGCATCTACGAGCAGTACTTC.

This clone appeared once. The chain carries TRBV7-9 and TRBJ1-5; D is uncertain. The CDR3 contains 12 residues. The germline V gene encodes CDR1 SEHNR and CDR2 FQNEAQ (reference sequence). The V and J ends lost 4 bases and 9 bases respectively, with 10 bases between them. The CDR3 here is CASSSQATPQHF. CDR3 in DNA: TGTGCCAGCAGCTCCCAGGCAACGCCCCAGCATTTT. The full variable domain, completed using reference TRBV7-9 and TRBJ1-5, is DTGVSQNPRHKITKRGQNVTFRCDPISEHNRLYWYRQTLGQGPEFLTYFQNEAQLEKSRLLSDRFSAERPKGSFSTLEIQRTEQGDSAMYLCASSSQATPQHFGDGTRLSIL.

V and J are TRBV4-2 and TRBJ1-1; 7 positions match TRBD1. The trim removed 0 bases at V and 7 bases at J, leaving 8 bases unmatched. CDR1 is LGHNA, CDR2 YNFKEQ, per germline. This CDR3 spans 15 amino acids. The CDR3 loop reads CASSQEVGGQHEAFF. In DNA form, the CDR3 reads TGTGCCAGCAGCCAAGAGGTGGGGGGACAGCATGAAGCTTTCTTT.